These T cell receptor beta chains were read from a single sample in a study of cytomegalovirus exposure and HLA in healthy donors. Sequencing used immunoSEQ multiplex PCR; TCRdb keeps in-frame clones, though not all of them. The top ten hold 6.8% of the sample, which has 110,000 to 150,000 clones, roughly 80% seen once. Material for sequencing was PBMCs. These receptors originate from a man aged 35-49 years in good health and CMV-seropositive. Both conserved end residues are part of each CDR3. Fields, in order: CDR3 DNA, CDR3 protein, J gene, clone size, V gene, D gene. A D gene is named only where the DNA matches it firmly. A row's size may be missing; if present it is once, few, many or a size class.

TGTGCCAGCAGCTTAGCCGGGCCCCTCGGGGGCACCGGGGAGCTGTTTTTT	CASSLAGPLGGTGELFF	TRBJ2-2	NA	TRBV13	NA
TGTGCCAGTGGCAGGGGGTCGGACTACGAGCAGTACTTC	CASGRGSDYEQYF	TRBJ2-7	NA	TRBV6-5	TRBD1
TGTGCCAGCAGCTTAGGCGGGAGATCAGATACGCAGTATTTT	CASSLGGRSDTQYF	TRBJ2-3	NA	TRBV7-2	TRBD2
TGTGCCACCACCAGTCTCATGAACACTGAAGCTTTCTTT	CATTSLMNTEAFF	TRBJ1-1	NA	TRBV19	NA
TGTGCCAGCTCACAACCCGGGACTCTAAATTACGAGCAGTACTTC	CASSQPGTLNYEQYF	TRBJ2-7	NA	TRBV18	NA
TGTGCCAGCAGTAGAGGGGGGGAGGGCACTGAAGCTTTCTTT	CASSRGGEGTEAFF	TRBJ1-1	few	TRBV6-4	NA
TGTGCCAGCAGACAGGGGGAAGGCTCCTACGAGCAGTACTTC	CASRQGEGSYEQYF	TRBJ2-7	NA	TRBV9	TRBD1
TGTGCCAGCAGCTTTGTGGGGGGCTCTGGAAACACCATATATTTT	CASSFVGGSGNTIYF	TRBJ1-3	NA	TRBV5-4	NA
TGTGCCAGCAGTTCTAGCATCGGGAGCTCCTACAATGAGCAGTTCTTC	CASSSSIGSSYNEQFF	TRBJ2-1	NA	TRBV6-6	NA
TGTGCCAGCAGTGAGAGCAGGGGTAACTACGAGCAGTACTTC	CASSESRGNYEQYF	TRBJ2-7	few	TRBV2	NA
TGTGCCAGCAGCCAAGATGAGAGGTTCTCTGGGGCCAACGTCCTGACTTTC	CASSQDERFSGANVLTF	TRBJ2-6	NA	TRBV14	NA
TGTGCCAGCAGTTACACAGGCTATAATTCACCCCTCCACTTT	CASSYTGYNSPLHF	TRBJ1-6	NA	TRBV6-5	NA
TGTGCCAGCAGCTTCCCCAAACAGGGGAACACTGAAGCTTTCTTT	CASSFPKQGNTEAFF	TRBJ1-1	once	TRBV5-8	NA
TGTGCCAGCAGTTACTCGCGGGAGGATCAGCCCCAGCATTTT	CASSYSREDQPQHF	TRBJ1-5	NA	TRBV6-6	NA
TGTGCCTGGAGTACAAAATCAACAGGGAGCTACGAGCAGTACTTC	CAWSTKSTGSYEQYF	TRBJ2-7	few	TRBV30	NA
TGTGCCAGCCGCACGATACGACAGGCGGTAGACAATCAGCCCCAGCATTTT	CASRTIRQAVDNQPQHF	TRBJ1-5	once	TRBV21-1	NA
TGTGCCAGCAGCGTAGAGGCGGGGGGTGGAGAGACCCAGTACTTC	CASSVEAGGGETQYF	TRBJ2-5	NA	TRBV9	TRBD2
TGTGCCAGCAGGGGAGGGACTAGCGGGGGGACCCAGTACTTC	CASRGGTSGGTQYF	TRBJ2-5	few	TRBV2	TRBD2
TGTGCCAGTAGCCCCTCCGGGGGAGGCGGTGGCTACACCTTC	CASSPSGGGGGYTF	TRBJ1-2	few	TRBV19	NA
TGCGCCAGCAACCTGGCTCAGACAGGGGGGACGCAGTATTTT	CASNLAQTGGTQYF	TRBJ2-3	few	TRBV5-1	TRBD1
TGCGCCAGCAGCCAAGACAGGGGGCTCGCCAACGAGCAGTACTTC	CASSQDRGLANEQYF	TRBJ2-7	NA	TRBV4-1	TRBD1
TGTGCCAGCAACTCTGGCGGCGGTAAGGACACTGAAGCTTTCTTT	CASNSGGGKDTEAFF	TRBJ1-1	NA	TRBV5-4	NA
TGTGCCAGCAGCCTCCGACTAGCGGGAGTTTGGGATACGCAGTATTTT	CASSLRLAGVWDTQYF	TRBJ2-3	NA	TRBV14	TRBD2
TGCGCCAGCAGATCGACAGGATTGGCGCCCTACGAGCAGTACTTC	CASRSTGLAPYEQYF	TRBJ2-7	once	TRBV5-1	NA
TGTGCCAGCAGAGCGGACGGCTATGGCTACACCTTC	CASRADGYGYTF	TRBJ1-2	NA	TRBV2	NA
TGCGCCAGCAGCCCTAGCGGGCTTAGCTCCTACGAGCAGTACTTC	CASSPSGLSSYEQYF	TRBJ2-7	NA	TRBV4-1	TRBD2
TGCGCCAGCAGCCCAGGGAAGGGTGCGGAAAAACTGTTTTTT	CASSPGKGAEKLFF	TRBJ1-4	NA	TRBV5-1	NA
TGCAGCGTTACAGGGGGCACAGATACGCAGTATTTT	CSVTGGTDTQYF	TRBJ2-3	NA	TRBV29-1	TRBD1
TGCGCCAGCAGCCCCTCCCCGGAGGGGCCCTATAGCAATCAGCCCCAGCATTTT	CASSPSPEGPYSNQPQHF	TRBJ1-5	NA	TRBV4-1	NA
TGCGCCAGCAGCCAAGTCCCGACCTTGGGAGGTTCACCCCTCCACTTT	CASSQVPTLGGSPLHF	TRBJ1-6	NA	TRBV4-1	NA
TGTGCCAGCAGCGAACTAGCGGGAGGCTCCTACGAGCAGTACTTC	CASSELAGGSYEQYF	TRBJ2-7	NA	TRBV11-2	TRBD2